The present TCR beta chain was sequenced within a study of spatial heterogeneity in lung cancer (dated by TCRdb to 2018 to 2020). With respect to the entire study: Beta-chain transcripts were consistently detected in greater numbers than alpha-chain transcripts, which likely reflects a higher abundance of beta-chain transcripts. In non-small cell lung cancer, the study made a quantitative comparison of TCR alpha and beta repertoires among multiple tumor regions, matched nontumor lung and blood. At surgery, both alpha and beta chains were TCR-sequenced in over 200 tumor regions, approximately 64 matched nontumor lung samples and a few dozen PBMC samples. In the raw uncorrected reads, each unique combination of TCR and UMI appeared more than ten times on average. The study linked features of the TCR repertoire to counts of nonsynonymous mutations, which were determined by whole-exome sequencing of tumor tissue.

The time point label here, explained by the study, means: sample taken at primary tumor resection. TCR sequencing used whole RNA extracted from tumor and nontumor lung tissue, or from cryopreserved PBMC samples, without cell sorting. Samples were obtained from fewer than 80 patients with early-stage, untreated non-small cell lung cancer from the lung TRACERx cohort. Only patients with enough RNA available from two or more tumor regions were chosen for TCR sequencing. Counted from cysteine to phenylalanine, this CDR3 has 14 amino acids. The CDR3 DNA has 42 bases and is translated from base 1. V is pared back by 3 bases and J by 0 bases, with 6 bases lying between the germline termini. CDR1 and CDR2 were assigned from the germline V gene (reference sequence) as LNHDA and SQIVND. Libraries were made using 5' RACE. TCRdb records NextSeq 500 as the sequencer. To allow correction of PCR and sequencing errors, the TCR library protocol tagged every TCR cDNA molecule with a unique molecular identifier. As for how the authors treated the data: TCR identification, UMI-based error correction and CDR3 extraction were all carried out with Decombinator tools. TCRs above a frequency of 2 per 1,000, corresponding to the top 1% of the tumor frequency distribution, were defined as expanded. Rényi diversity was computed with the R vegan package after subsampling each repertoire 100 times to 5,000 TCRs. CDR3 similarity networks were constructed using string-kernel similarity of amino acid triplets, with links drawn between CDR3s whose pairwise similarity was above 0.82. TCRdb reanalyzed the raw reads on its own, using fastp at Q25 for trimming and MiXCR for clone calling, and kept in-frame beta chains. A single entry per CDR3 protein holds the most common genes and DNA from its merged rows. TCRdb, rather than the study authors, made the V and J calls. The sample table records tens of thousands of distinct CDR3 sequences; roughly an eighth of these occur just once. Together, the top ten hold roughly 4.5% of the sample.

Turning to this clonotype: The antigen it binds to is not known. No clone much larger than this one lies a single base away; base qualities are absent.

The investigation overall reported the following: Confirming at a functional level the hypothesis that regional TCRs recognize regional mutations was considered to require additional single-cell paired TCR alpha and beta sequencing. Ubiquitous expanded tumor TCRs showed up in blood more often at tumor resection than at routine follow-up.

The sample was PBMCs, taken at surgery. This receptor was taken from a male donor with early-stage non-small cell lung cancer. This receptor chain uses TRBV19 and TRBJ1-5; the D gene cannot be resolved reliably. Here is the DNA: TGTGCCAGTAGTATGGGGATTAGCAATCAGCCCCAGCATTTT. Its protein product is CASSMGISNQPQHF.